Listed below are T cell receptor beta chains from one sample, sequenced in a study of blood T cell repertoires in COVID-19. TCRdb's table, derived via immunoSEQ multiplex PCR, lists solely in-frame clones and lacks some. The table lists hundreds of thousands of clones, approximately 88% of them singletons. Material for sequencing was peripheral blood. The receptors derive from a woman in her seventies with COVID-19, enrolled during active disease. CDR3s leave out the opening cysteine and the closing phenylalanine or tryptophan. A clone size is listed for some rows: how often the clone was seen (once, few, many), or a class if it is expanded.

V	J	size	CDR3
TRBV7-2	TRBJ2-4	.	ASSLRTGVAKNIQY
TRBV18	TRBJ1-3	.	ASSISTGTSGNTIY
TRBV28	TRBJ2-5	.	ASRPPGRETQY
TRBV5-6	TRBJ2-1	.	ASSAPGLAGPQF
TRBV11-3	TRBJ2-7	.	ASTRTSGRFRSYEQY
TRBV5-1	TRBJ2-5	.	ASSRGYQETQY
TRBV15	TRBJ1-2	.	ATSRKARLPYGYT
TRBV3-1/TRBV3-2	TRBJ1-5	.	ASSQGQGTGQPQH
TRBV5-1	TRBJ2-7	.	ASSRSQTSSYEQY
TRBV19	TRBJ2-4	.	ATTDRVQNIQY
TRBV28	TRBJ2-2	.	ASSITGFDTGELF
TRBV19	TRBJ2-7	many	ASSTRRTSGTSYEQY
TRBV7-9	TRBJ2-1	.	ASSLPIRLAGLSNEQF